Listed below are T cell receptor beta chains from one sample, sequenced in a study of T cell repertoires in cytomegalovirus infection. In TCRdb, the reads were re-called with MiXCR into one record per CDR3 protein. This sample has roughly 860,000 distinct CDR3 sequences, with approximately 30% found just once. Their antigen targets remain unknown. The sequencing used cultured CD8+ T cells from PBMCs, collected from culture after CMV antigen stimulation. These receptors were taken from a human donor in good health (CMV status not recorded). Some clones in this sample may be carry-over from other donors' samples. Each CDR3 is given without its conserved first and last residue. Expanded clones get a size class; other rows say once, few or many, or leave the size out.

V	J	size	CDR3
TRBV20-1	TRBJ1-2	few	SGSTGTDRSYGYT
TRBV15	TRBJ1-1	.	ATSRDTENTEAF
TRBV5-6	TRBJ2-1	.	ASSFEVSGGLDEQF
TRBV28	TRBJ2-3	few	ASSADRVRTDTQY
TRBV27	TRBJ1-1	.	ARGTANTEAF
TRBV12-3/TRBV12-4	TRBJ1-1	many	ASSIGTGSTEAF
TRBV7-9	TRBJ2-3	many	ASSLDLEGTDTQY
TRBV27	TRBJ2-6	few	ASSPHQYLGANVLT
TRBV12-5	TRBJ2-5	few	ASGLVGQGEETQY
TRBV12-5	TRBJ1-3	few	ASGSTRTGPSGNTIY
TRBV7-9	TRBJ2-5	few	ASRPEVRGAQY
TRBV12-5	TRBJ2-6	.	ASGNDRGTGANVLT
TRBV5-4	TRBJ1-1	.	ASSLYREVTEAF
TRBV15	TRBJ1-2	.	ATSRDYSGRGPGGYT
TRBV4-1	TRBJ1-1	few	ASSQVPETNTEAF
TRBV27	TRBJ1-2	.	ASSLYSAGTGKGYT
TRBV12-3/TRBV12-4	TRBJ1-6	.	ASLWGVYNSPLH
TRBV28	TRBJ1-6	few	ASNFRGSNSPLH
TRBV24-1	TRBJ2-3	.	ATSDLRGRGTDTQY
TRBV7-2	TRBJ1-6	many	ASSLYKQRLPNLHFSLH
TRBV4-1	TRBJ2-3	.	ASTGGQADTQY
TRBV7-2	TRBJ2-3	many	ASSFPGTPRLDTQY
TRBV7-3	TRBJ1-1	.	ANTQGTEAF
TRBV12-3/TRBV12-4	TRBJ1-5	few	ASRYRGSNQPQH
TRBV7-9	TRBJ2-3	.	ASSYAEGGKADTQY
TRBV2	TRBJ2-1	.	ASGGPDNEQF
TRBV7-6	TRBJ2-1	.	ASSVRADPLYNEQF
TRBV5-6	TRBJ2-1	.	ASIWGGSYNEQF
TRBV27	TRBJ2-1	few	ASSLSPKRSSYNEQF
TRBV28	TRBJ2-5	.	ASSFTFTGRGFQETQY
TRBV2	TRBJ1-4	.	ASRDRADEKLF
TRBV12-3/TRBV12-4	TRBJ2-3	.	ASSSRSLTDTQY
TRBV12-3/TRBV12-4	TRBJ2-7	few	ASRPLSSYEQY
TRBV11-2	TRBJ1-3	.	ASSPHGDSSGNTIY
TRBV20-1	TRBJ2-7	once	SARGQGVDEQY
TRBV12-3/TRBV12-4	TRBJ1-1	.	ASSWKRQQEAF
TRBV19	TRBJ2-3	.	ASSIVLSSTDTQY
TRBV2	TRBJ2-7	.	ASRGTSYEQY
TRBV7-2	TRBJ1-2	few	ASSFLSGYGYT
TRBV4-2	TRBJ1-1	.	ASRNGVENTEAF
TRBV5-6	TRBJ2-1	once	ASSADIGGPYNEQF
TRBV15	TRBJ1-5	.	ATSRAYEGVNQPQH
TRBV2	TRBJ2-4	.	ASSEAGQRLGAKNIQY
TRBV7-9	TRBJ2-7	.	ASSLPGTHEQY
TRBV29-1	TRBJ1-2	.	SSRDGRSYGYT
TRBV9	TRBJ1-5	.	ASSARDSHQPQH
TRBV5-1	TRBJ1-1	many	ASSNGQGSIEAF
TRBV12-3/TRBV12-4	TRBJ2-5	.	ASSAESGGGETQY
TRBV7-9	TRBJ2-7	many	ASTLGQPFYPLHEQY
TRBV2	TRBJ2-5	.	ATPPGQQETQY
TRBV6-2/TRBV6-3	TRBJ1-1	.	ASSLLTDRAGTEAF
TRBV25-1	TRBJ2-1	.	ASTEGGNEQF
TRBV27	TRBJ2-7	.	ASSTGTGNEQY
TRBV7-6	TRBJ2-1	many	ASTLAGSYNEQF
TRBV14	TRBJ2-1	once	ASSHQQGITLPNEQF
TRBV4-1	TRBJ1-4	once	ASSQISHLNANEKLF
TRBV6-8	TRBJ2-7	.	ASSYSEGAGSSYEQY
TRBV2	TRBJ1-2	.	ASILARGYT
TRBV24-1	TRBJ2-2	few	ATSVWGTGELF
TRBV4-2	TRBJ2-1	few	ASSLGQGWGNEQF